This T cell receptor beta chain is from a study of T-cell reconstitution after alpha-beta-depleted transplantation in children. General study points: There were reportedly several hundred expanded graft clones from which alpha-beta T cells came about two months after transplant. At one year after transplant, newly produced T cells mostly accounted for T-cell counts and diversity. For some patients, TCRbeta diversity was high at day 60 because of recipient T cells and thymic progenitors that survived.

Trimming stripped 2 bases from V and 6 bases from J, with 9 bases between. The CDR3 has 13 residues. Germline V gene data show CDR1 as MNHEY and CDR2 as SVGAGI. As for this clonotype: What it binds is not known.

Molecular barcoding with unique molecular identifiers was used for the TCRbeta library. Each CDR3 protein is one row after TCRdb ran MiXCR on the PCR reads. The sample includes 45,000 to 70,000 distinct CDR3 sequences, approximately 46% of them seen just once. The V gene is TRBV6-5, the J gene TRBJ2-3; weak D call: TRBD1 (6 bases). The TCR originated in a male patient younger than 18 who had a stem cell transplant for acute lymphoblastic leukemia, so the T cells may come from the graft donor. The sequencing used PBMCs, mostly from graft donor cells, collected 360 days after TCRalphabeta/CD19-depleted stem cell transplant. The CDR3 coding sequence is TGTGCCAGCAGTTACCAAACAGGGGATACGCAGTATTTT. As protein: CASSYQTGDTQYF.